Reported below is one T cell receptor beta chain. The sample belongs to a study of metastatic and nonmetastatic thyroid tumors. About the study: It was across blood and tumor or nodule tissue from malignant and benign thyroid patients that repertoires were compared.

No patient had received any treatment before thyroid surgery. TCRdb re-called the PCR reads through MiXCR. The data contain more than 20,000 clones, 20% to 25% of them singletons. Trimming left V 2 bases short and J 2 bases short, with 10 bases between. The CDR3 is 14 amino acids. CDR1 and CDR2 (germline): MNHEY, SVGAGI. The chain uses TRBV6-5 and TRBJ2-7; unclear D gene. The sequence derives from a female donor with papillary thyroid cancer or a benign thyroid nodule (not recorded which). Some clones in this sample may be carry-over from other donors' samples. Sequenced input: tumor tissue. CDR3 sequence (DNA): TGTGCCAGCAGTTACCACGGTTCGACCTACGAGCAGTACTTC. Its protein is CASSYHGSTYEQYF.